The 6 T cell receptor beta chains given below trace back to one sample, sequenced in a study of stem cell transplantation in POMP-related autoinflammatory disease. Assay used: immunoSEQ multiplex PCR; TCRdb lists only in-frame clones, some missing. Of over 60,000 clones listed, roughly 93% are singletons. This specimen consisted of CD4+ T cells from PBMCs, obtained after stem cell transplantation. The receptors shown here come from a human patient with POMP-related autoinflammation and immune dysregulation (PRAID). The T cells may come from the graft donor.

This clone has a single count. This sequence joins TRBV3-1 (or the pseudogene TRBV3-2) and TRBJ2-4; no clear D gene. The CDR3 length is 13 residues. Germline lookup yields CDR1 LGHDT and CDR2 YNNKEL (reference sequence). V lost 1 base to trimming and J lost 7 bases, with 8 bases between them. The CDR3 DNA reads TGTGCCAGCAGCCAAGCCCAGCTGAACATTCAGTACTTC. This codes for CASSQAQLNIQYF.

This chain joins TRBV2 and TRBJ2-6, with D maybe TRBD2 (5 bases). The CDR3 runs 16 residues. The germline CDR1 and CDR2 sequences are SNHLY and FYNNEI. V dropped 5 bases and J dropped 1 base, with 12 bases sitting between them. The DNA of the CDR3 is TGTGCCAGCAGTCTGGGAGAAAATTCTGGGGCCAACGTCCTGACTTTC. Translated, it gives CASSLGENSGANVLTF.

The chain combines TRBV29-1 with TRBJ1-2; D remains unclear. Germline lookup yields CDR1 SQVTM and CDR2 ANQGSEA. The CDR3 runs 10 residues. The V end was cut by 7 bases, the J end by 3 bases, with 6 bases between. The CDR3 nucleotides are TGCAGCGCCTTCGACTATGGCTACACCTTC. Its protein product is CSAFDYGYTF.

This clone was seen more than once but under ten times. The genes are TRBV2 and TRBJ1-1; TRBD1 aligns across 9 bases. J lost 4 bases, V lost 5 bases, and 2 bases had no gene match. Per germline, CDR1 SNHLY and CDR2 FYNNEI. The CDR3 runs 13 residues. CDR3 protein: CASSLDRGTEAFF. The DNA of the CDR3 is TGTGCCAGCAGTCTGGACAGGGGCACTGAAGCTTTCTTT.

This chain uses TRBV7-2 with TRBJ2-5; D gene uncertain. The CDR3 spans 13 residues. The germline CDR1 and CDR2 sequences are SGHTA and FQGNSA. V shed 1 base and J shed 3 bases, with 6 bases lying between them. The CDR3 is CASSLVQKETQYF. The CDR3 coding sequence is TGTGCCAGCAGCTTAGTACAAAAAGAGACCCAGTACTTC.

The chain uses TRBV7-2 and TRBJ2-1; 9 bases line up with TRBD1. This CDR3 spans 17 amino acids. The junction had 8 bases not matched to a gene; V was cut back by 5 bases and J by 0 bases. Germline V gives CDR1 SGHTA, CDR2 FQGNSA. CDR3 loop: CASSLRTGDHSYNEQFF. The CDR3 nucleotides read TGTGCCAGCAGCCTCCGGACAGGGGACCACTCCTACAATGAGCAGTTCTTC.